These 32 T cell receptor beta chains were all obtained from the same sample, sequenced in a study of T-cell memory formation after mild COVID-19. Using its own MiXCR run on the 5' RACE reads, TCRdb lists one record per CDR3 protein. The sample consists of hundreds of thousands of distinct CDR3 sequences, less than 20% of them appearing once. Specimen: PBMCs or a T cell subset sorted from them (not recorded which). These receptors all stem from a man between 18 and 29 years old who had mild COVID-19 (a few samples of this study predate the infection). Cell type and time point are not known.

The chain uses TRBV20-1 and TRBJ2-7; weak D call: TRBD1 (6 bases). V was trimmed by 3 bases and J by 2 bases, leaving 14 bases between them. The CDR3 is 14 residues long. Germline assignment: CDR1 DFQATT and CDR2 SNEGSKA (reference sequence). The CDR3 nucleotides are TGCAGTGCTAGCCCCCCCAGGGGCCCCTACGAGCAGTACTTC. This gives the protein CSASPPRGPYEQYF.

The chain has TRBV19 and TRBJ1-6, with D tentatively TRBD1 (5 bases). From germline, CDR1 is LNHDA and CDR2 SQIVND (reference sequence). The CDR3 totals 17 residues. With 5 bases removed from V and 9 bases from J, the gap between germline ends came to 23 bases. The CDR3 coding sequence is TGTGCCAGTAGTCCCCCGCCAGGGTCACTTCGCCGTTCACCCCTCCACTTT. It translates to CASSPPPGSLRRSPLHF.

For the CDR3, the DNA is TGTGCCAGCAGCTTACCCCGGGTCCTGACTAGCGGGGCGAGGGGATCTTACAATGAGCAGTTCTTC. This codes for CASSLPRVLTSGARGSYNEQFF. This sequence joins TRBV7-9 and TRBJ2-1, with TRBD2 matching 11 bases. The CDR3 totals 22 residues. CDR1 is SEHNR, CDR2 FQNEAQ, per germline (reference sequence). J gave up 4 bases and V 2 bases, and 22 bases lay outside the gene matches.

This clonotype was seen more than once but under ten times. The chain joins TRBV12-3 or TRBV12-4 to TRBJ1-5; possible D gene TRBD1, 5 bases. V dropped 5 bases and J dropped 2 bases, with 7 bases sitting between them. The CDR3 has 13 residues. The CDR3, as DNA: TGTGCCAGCAGTAACAGGCGCAATCAGCCCCAGCATTTT. Protein: CASSNRRNQPQHF.

The chain combines TRBV11-2 with TRBJ2-7; D may be TRBD1 (6 bases). The V gene lost 8 bases and the J gene lost 2 bases, with 19 bases spanning the gap. The CDR3 sequence is 15 residues long. Per germline, CDR1 SGHAT and CDR2 FQNNGV. DNA for the CDR3: TGTGCCAGCCGGCTCAGCAACCGGGACACCTACGAGCAGTACTTC. As protein: CASRLSNRDTYEQYF. Supplemented by reference TRBV11-2 and TRBJ2-7, the full variable domain reads EAGVAQSPRYKIIEKRQSVAFWCNPISGHATLYWYQQILGQGPKLLIQFQNNGVVDDSQLPKDRFSAERLKGVDSTLKIQPAKLEDSAVYLCASRLSNRDTYEQYFGPGTRLTVT.

This clonotype has a handful of counts. The rearrangement links TRBV12-3 or TRBV12-4 to TRBJ2-3; D call uncertain. Trimming left V 3 bases short and J 8 bases short, with 9 bases between. The CDR3 covers 12 residues. The CDR3 loop reads CASSLPAPTQYF. The CDR3 coding sequence is TGTGCCAGCAGTTTGCCCGCTCCTACGCAGTATTTT.

The V and J genes are TRBV20-1 and TRBJ2-7, with D tentatively TRBD2 (6 bases). There are 13 residues in the CDR3. The germline CDR1 and CDR2 sequences are DFQATT and SNEGSKA (reference sequence). Trimming cost V 5 bases and J 0 bases, with 11 bases left between them. The CDR3 is CSAAVGGSYEQYF. The CDR3 DNA follows: TGCAGTGCTGCCGTGGGGGGCTCCTACGAGCAGTACTTC.

The V call is TRBV5-1, the J call TRBJ2-2; no clear D. Trimming left V 1 base short and J 6 bases short, with 10 bases between. This CDR3 has 14 residues. The germline V gene encodes CDR1 SGHRS and CDR2 YFSETQ. CDR3 coding DNA: TGCGCCAGCAGCTTGTTAGGCTCACCCGGGGAGCTGTTTTTT. It encodes CASSLLGSPGELFF.

This clonotype was seen only a few times. The rearrangement uses TRBV7-9 and TRBJ2-2; D is unclear. Trimming left V 5 bases short and J 3 bases short, with 7 bases between. The CDR3 spans 13 residues. Germline values: CDR1 SEHNR, CDR2 FQNEAQ (reference sequence). The CDR3 here is CASSHGYTGELFF. The CDR3 DNA sequence: TGTGCCAGCAGCCATGGATACACCGGGGAGCTGTTTTTT.

The rearrangement uses TRBV9 and TRBJ2-4; TRBD2 agrees at 7 bases. CDR1 SGDLS and CDR2 YYNGEE come from the germline V gene. V dropped 8 bases and J dropped 3; count of bases not matched to a gene: 5. The CDR3 is 13 amino acids. The CDR3 reads CASSRDYKNIQYF. CDR3 sequence (DNA): TGTGCCAGTAGCCGGGACTACAAAAACATTCAGTACTTC.

The chain joins TRBV20-1 to TRBJ2-7; possibly TRBD1 for D (6 bases). CDR1 and CDR2 (germline): DFQATT, SNEGSKA (reference sequence). The CDR3 is 13 residues long. V was shortened by 4 bases and J by 3 bases, with 13 bases between the two germline ends. The CDR3 DNA reads TGCAGTGCTACCGCAGGGGCCCGCTACGAGCAGTACTTC. Translated: CSATAGARYEQYF.

In this sample, this clonotype turned up many times. The gene calls are TRBV5-1 and TRBJ1-6; possible D gene TRBD1, 5 bases. The germline V gene has CDR1 SGHRS and CDR2 YFSETQ. V was trimmed by 4 bases and J by 5 bases, leaving 13 bases between them. This CDR3 spans 15 amino acids. In DNA form, the CDR3 reads TGCGCCAGCAGCCTGAGCTCAGGGAATAATTCACCCCTCCACTTT. This gives the protein CASSLSSGNNSPLHF.

The rearrangement joins TRBV5-1 to TRBJ1-1; maybe TRBD1 (5 bases). Trimming cost V 0 bases and J 3 bases, with 9 bases left between them. The CDR3 contains 14 residues. Per germline, CDR1 SGHRS and CDR2 YFSETQ. The CDR3 sequence: CASSLGGPDTEAFF. CDR3 nucleotide sequence: TGCGCCAGCAGCTTGGGGGGACCAGACACTGAAGCTTTCTTT.

The table lists this clonotype with a few counts. V and J are TRBV28 and TRBJ2-7; TRBD2 matches at 7 bases. With 7 bases clipped from V and 0 bases from J, the junction kept 6 bases outside the gene matches. The CDR3 runs 14 residues. Germline V gives CDR1 MDHEN, CDR2 SYDVKM. CDR3 protein: CASTRGDPSYEQYF. The CDR3 region has the DNA TGTGCCAGCACCCGGGGGGACCCCTCCTACGAGCAGTACTTC. Supplemented by reference TRBV28 and TRBJ2-7, the full variable domain reads DVKVTQSSRYLVKRTGEKVFLECVQDMDHENMFWYRQDPGLGLRLIYFSYDVKMKEKGDIPEGYSVSREKKERFSLILESASTNQTSMYLCASTRGDPSYEQYFGPGTRLTVT.

The chain links TRBV29-1 to TRBJ2-1, with D tentatively TRBD1 or TRBD2 (5 bases each). V was clipped by 5 bases and J by 15 bases, with 14 bases between them. Germline V gene lookup returns CDR1 SQVTM and CDR2 ANQGSEA. The CDR3 runs 10 residues. The CDR3 sequence is CSVWSGTPFF. The CDR3 DNA is TGCAGCGTTTGGTCCGGGACCCCGTTCTTC.

V and J are TRBV4-2 and TRBJ2-2; the D is unclear. Germline V gene sequence: CDR1 LGHNA, CDR2 YNFKEQ. V was pared by 0 bases and J by 7 bases, with 9 bases between. This CDR3 spans 14 amino acids. CDR3 bases: TGTGCCAGCAGCCAAGATCTTTTTCTCGGGGAGCTGTTTTTT. The encoded protein is CASSQDLFLGELFF.

The CDR3 DNA sequence: TGTGCCAGCAGCCATTCGACAGGGACTGGAAACACCATATATTTT. Translating it yields CASSHSTGTGNTIYF. The chain combines TRBV13 with TRBJ1-3, with 7 bases identical to TRBD1. V shed 5 bases and J 2 bases; nucleotides not matched to a gene: 6. This CDR3 contains 15 residues. Per germline, CDR1 PRHDT and CDR2 FYEKMQ (reference sequence). Based on the CDR3 plus reference TRBV13 and TRBJ1-3, the full variable domain is AAGVIQSPRHLIKEKRETATLKCYPIPRHDTVYWYQQGPGQDPQFLISFYEKMQSDKGSIPDRFSAQQFSDYHSELNMSSLELGDSALYFCASSHSTGTGNTIYFGEGSWLTVV.

In this sample, this clonotype turned up a few times. This chain connects TRBV7-2 to TRBJ1-3, with D uncertain. This CDR3 contains 14 residues. Germline CDR1 is SGHTA and CDR2 is FQGNSA. The V and J ends lost 5 bases and 0 bases respectively, with 8 bases between them. CDR3 sequence reads: CASSPQNSGNTIYF. The CDR3 DNA is TGTGCCAGCAGCCCCCAGAACTCTGGAAACACCATATATTTT.

The V gene is TRBV7-2, the J gene TRBJ2-1; 11 nucleotides agree with TRBD2. Trimming took 5 bases from V and 1 from J; bases not matched to a gene: 10. The CDR3 has 18 amino acids. In germline, CDR1 is SGHTA, CDR2 FQGNSA. CDR3 sequence: CASSTRLAGTGSYNEQFF. The CDR3 DNA follows: TGTGCCAGCAGCACCAGACTAGCGGGGACAGGTTCCTACAATGAGCAGTTCTTC.

The rearrangement joins TRBV7-2 to TRBJ2-2; weak D call: TRBD1 (6 bases). The V end lost 6 bases, the J end lost 2 bases, and 13 bases lay between the germline ends. The CDR3 contains 15 residues. Germline V gene lookup returns CDR1 SGHTA and CDR2 FQGNSA. CDR3 DNA sequence: TGTGCCAGCAGATCTAGACAGGTTAACACCGGGGAGCTGTTTTTT. It encodes CASRSRQVNTGELFF. Drawing the rest from reference TRBV7-2 and TRBJ2-2, the complete variable domain is GAGVSQSPSNKVTEKGKDVELRCDPISGHTALYWYRQSLGQGLEFLIYFQGNSAPDKSGLPSDRFSAERTGGSVSTLTIQRTQQEDSAVYLCASRSRQVNTGELFFGEGSRLTVL.

There are a few counts of this clonotype. V and J are TRBV5-5 and TRBJ2-3; possibly TRBD2 for D (5 bases). Trimming stripped 2 bases from V and 0 bases from J, with 10 bases between. CDR1 and CDR2 from the germline V gene are SGHKS and YYEKEE (reference sequence). This CDR3 has 15 residues. In nucleotides, the CDR3 is TGTGCCAGCAGCTTAGAGGGCAGGAGCACAGATACGCAGTATTTT. This sequence encodes CASSLEGRSTDTQYF.

The chain joins TRBV5-1 to TRBJ2-3, with D hard to call. From germline, CDR1 is SGHRS and CDR2 YFSETQ. The CDR3 has 16 residues. Trimming removed 4 bases from V and 6 bases from J, with 21 bases in between. CDR3 amino acids: CASSQGSAGRWDTQYF. In DNA, the CDR3 is TGCGCCAGCAGCCAAGGGTCGGCCGGGCGGTGGGATACGCAGTATTTT.

The J gene is TRBJ1-2, the V gene TRBV2; 7 bases align to TRBD1. Trimming at V came to 6 bases and at J to 4 bases, leaving 2 bases not matched to a gene. There are 12 residues in the CDR3. The germline V gene encodes CDR1 SNHLY and CDR2 FYNNEI. The CDR3 coding sequence is TGTGCCAGCAGCGGGACAGTCTATGGCTACACCTTC. It specifies CASSGTVYGYTF.

This clonotype was observed a handful of times. This chain connects TRBV2 to TRBJ1-1; D is unresolved. CDR3 length: 12 residues. The germline V gene encodes CDR1 SNHLY and CDR2 FYNNEI. Trimming shortened V by 3 bases and J by 2 bases, and 4 bases separated the two germline ends. The CDR3 sequence: CASSEANTEAFF. The CDR3 bases are TGTGCCAGCAGTGAGGCCAACACTGAAGCTTTCTTT. The entire variable domain, with the rest obtained from reference TRBV2 and TRBJ1-1, is as follows: EPEVTQTPSHQVTQMGQEVILRCVPISNHLYFYWYRQILGQKVEFLVSFYNNEISEKSEIFDDQFSVERPDGSNFTLKIRSTKLEDSAMYFCASSEANTEAFFGQGTRLTVV.

The V and J genes are TRBV14 and TRBJ2-3; D is possibly TRBD2 (5 bases). In germline, CDR1 is SGHDN, CDR2 FVKESK. The length of the CDR3 is 13 residues. Trimming took off 1 base at V and 6 bases at J, with 8 bases between the two ends. The CDR3 DNA reads TGTGCCAGCAGCCAAGTCTGGGAGGATACGCAGTATTTT. Residues: CASSQVWEDTQYF. The whole variable domain, filled in from reference TRBV14 and TRBJ2-3, reads EAGVTQFPSHSVIEKGQTVTLRCDPISGHDNLYWYRRVMGKEIKFLLHFVKESKQDESGMPNNRFLAERTGGTYSTLKVQPAELEDSGVYFCASSQVWEDTQYFGPGTRLTVL.

In its sample, this clonotype was seen many times. A read error may account for a junction end that differs from germline. This chain links TRBV5-1 with TRBJ2-3, with D possibly being TRBD2 (5 bases). CDR3 length equals 13 residues. Germline loops: CDR1 SGHRS, CDR2 YFSETQ. CDR3 nucleotide sequence: TGTGCCAGCAGCTTATCGGGGACAGATACGCAGTATTTT. Encoded protein: CASSLSGTDTQYF.

V and J are TRBV5-1 and TRBJ1-1; D may be TRBD1 (6 bases). Germline lookup yields CDR1 SGHRS and CDR2 YFSETQ. V was cut by 4 bases and J by 4 bases, with 17 bases left in between. The CDR3 loop spans 15 amino acids. CDR3 in DNA: TGCGCCAGCAGCGGGGTACAGGGTATTGGCACTGAAGCTTTCTTT. Translating it yields CASSGVQGIGTEAFF.

The CDR3 loop is CASSQGSRELFF. DNA of the CDR3: TGTGCCAGCAGCCAAGGTTCCAGGGAGCTGTTTTTT. The rearrangement uses TRBV3-1 and TRBJ2-2; no firm D call. CDR3 length: 12 amino acids. CDR1 is LGHDT and CDR2 is YNNKEL in the germline V gene (reference sequence). Trimming took off 1 base at V and 9 bases at J, with 6 bases between the two ends.

The V and J genes are TRBV2 and TRBJ2-5, with D possibly matching TRBD2 (5 bases). The CDR3 is 13 residues long. Per the germline V gene, CDR1 is SNHLY and CDR2 is FYNNEI. V lost 6 bases and J 3 bases, leaving 11 bases between the germline ends. CDR3 residues: CASRKDGKETQYF. CDR3 nucleotides: TGTGCCAGCAGGAAGGACGGGAAAGAGACCCAGTACTTC.

This clonotype was counted only a few times. This rearrangement joins TRBV20-1 to TRBJ2-1; the match to TRBD2 covers 7 bases. J lost 3 bases, V lost 6 bases, and 14 bases had no gene match. This CDR3 contains 16 residues. Germline V gives CDR1 DFQATT, CDR2 SNEGSKA (reference sequence). DNA of the CDR3: TGCAGTGCCCCAGGCCCGGGCTTAGCGGGCTACAATGAGCAGTTCTTC. This gives the protein CSAPGPGLAGYNEQFF.

In this sample, this clonotype turned up a few times. This chain joins TRBV10-3 and TRBJ1-1, with a weak D call TRBD1 (5 bases). V was shortened by 11 bases and J by 5 bases, with 12 bases between the two germline ends. Germline V gives CDR1 ENHRY, CDR2 SYGVKD. The CDR3 loop spans 11 amino acids. The CDR3 reads CASNGATEAFF. DNA for the CDR3: TGTGCCTCCAACGGGGCGACTGAAGCTTTCTTT.

The V call is TRBV19, the J call TRBJ1-1, with D uncertain. The V end was cut by 6 bases, the J end by 3 bases, with 8 bases between. CDR1 is LNHDA, CDR2 SQIVND, per germline (reference sequence). The CDR3 loop spans 12 amino acids. The CDR3 here is CASRLPYTEAFF. The CDR3 DNA follows: TGTGCCAGTAGGCTGCCTTACACTGAAGCTTTCTTT.